This TCR beta chain was recovered during a study of shared clonotypes between healthy human individuals. The study's findings and limits: Relative to memory subsets, naive subsets generally showed larger estimated richness. Clonotype sharing among donors was thought likely to change with sequencing depth.

Sequencing was performed with immunoSEQ multiplex PCR; in TCRdb, only in-frame clones are kept and a portion is missing. Seen here are 2,100,000 or so clones, about 94% observed once, and the top ten hold approximately 0.13%. All participating donors were Caucasian adults from Nashville, Tennessee. The germline V gene has CDR1 MNHEY and CDR2 SVGAGI. The length of the CDR3 is 11 residues. The V end was cut by 6 bases, the J end by 2 bases, with 5 bases between. As for this clone: The antigen is not known. This specimen includes other DNA sequences encoding the same CDR3.

The J gene is TRBJ2-7, the V gene TRBV6-5; D not resolved. The sequencing input was naive CD4+ T cells sorted from blood. As for subset: CD45RA+ positively selected. The receptor was derived from a man between 18 and 35 years old in good health. This CDR3 is CASRRAYEQYF. DNA for the CDR3: TGTGCCAGCAGGCGAGCCTACGAGCAGTACTTC.